This paragraph reports one T cell receptor beta chain. Healthy bone marrow donors made up the donor group. The data derive from a study of cytomegalovirus exposure and HLA in healthy donors. Looked up from germline, CDR1 is SGDLS and CDR2 is YYNGEE. Deletions cut 0 bases from V and 2 bases from J, with 20 bases between. The CDR3 spans 18 residues. The PCR had 60 Vbeta and 13 Jbeta primers. Repertoires were generated with immunoSEQ multiplex PCR, while TCRdb's copy carries only in-frame clones and drops some. The data contain approximately 160,000 clones, roughly 80% of them seen just once; the ten biggest clones take up over 4.5%.

Sequences were obtained from PBMCs. The rearrangement links TRBV9 to TRBJ1-2, with D possibly TRBD1 on 6 matching bases. This clonotype was obtained from a male donor in good health and CMV-seronegative. The CDR3 nucleotides read TGTGCCAGCAGCGTAGACCCAGGGAAGATCGACAGGAACTATGGCTACACCTTC. Amino acids: CASSVDPGKIDRNYGYTF. Variable domain in full (rest from reference TRBV9 and TRBJ1-2): DSGVTQTPKHLITATGQRVTLRCSPRSGDLSVYWYQQSLDQGLQFLIQYYNGEERAKGNILERFSAQQFPDLHSELNLSSLELGDSALYFCASSVDPGKIDRNYGYTFGSGTRLTVV.